These T cell receptor beta chains were read from a single sample in a study of blood T cell repertoires in COVID-19. Produced via immunoSEQ multiplex PCR; TCRdb's table is partial and in-frame only. The table lists around 300,000 clones, around four fifths of them singletons, with 2.5% to 3% in the top ten. The sequenced material came from peripheral blood. The receptors originated from a man aged 25-40 years with active or convalescent COVID-19. The CDR3 runs from the conserved cysteine through the conserved F or W. The D gene is left open where the match is weak. Expanded clones are given a class, and other clones once, few, many or no size at all.

d_call j_call clone_size v_call cdr3_aa cdr3_nt
TRBD2 TRBJ2-3 . TRBV5-1 CASSWGLAGRGTDTQYF TGCGCCAGCAGCTGGGGACTAGCGGGGCGGGGGACAGATACGCAGTATTTT
. TRBJ2-7 . TRBV4-1 CASSQDPLFSGRSYEQYF TGCGCCAGCAGCCAAGATCCCCTCTTTTCTGGTAGATCCTACGAGCAGTACTTC
. TRBJ1-1 . TRBV21-1 CASSKGGGTEAFF TGTGCCAGCAGCAAAGGGGGGGGAACTGAAGCTTTCTTT
TRBD2 TRBJ2-3 . TRBV27 CASTHRLASTDTQYF TGTGCCAGCACCCATCGACTAGCAAGCACAGATACGCAGTATTTT
TRBD1 TRBJ1-5 . TRBV18 CASSPGTGNNQPQHF TGTGCCAGCTCACCAGGGACAGGGAACAATCAGCCCCAGCATTTT
TRBD2 TRBJ2-1 . TRBV28 CASSLGLAGVLF TGTGCCAGCAGTTTGGGCCTAGCGGGAGTACTCTTC
TRBD1 TRBJ1-1 . TRBV13 CASSPRPGGLGTEAFF TGTGCCAGCAGCCCTCGGCCAGGGGGATTGGGCACTGAAGCTTTCTTT
. TRBJ1-5 . TRBV6-5 CASREDSNQPQHF TGTGCCAGCAGGGAGGATAGCAATCAGCCCCAGCATTTT
. TRBJ2-5 . TRBV7-3 CASSRGGQETQYF TGTGCCAGCAGCCGAGGGGGCCAAGAGACCCAGTACTTC
. TRBJ1-2 . TRBV11-3 CASSYDQGLISYGYTF TGTGCCAGCAGCTATGACCAGGGACTTATTTCCTATGGCTACACCTTC
. TRBJ2-2 . TRBV6-1 CASSEAGGAGELFF TGTGCCAGCAGTGAAGCGGGGGGAGCCGGGGAGCTGTTTTTT
TRBD2 TRBJ2-7 . TRBV27 CASSFSGSSYEQYF TGTGCCAGCAGTTTTAGCGGGAGCTCCTACGAGCAGTACTTC
. TRBJ1-2 . TRBV7-3 CASSLIPGPSFYGYTF TGTGCCAGCAGCTTAATTCCAGGCCCTTCTTTCTATGGCTACACCTTC
TRBD1 TRBJ1-5 . TRBV28 CASSPGQAVFFNVRNQPQHF TGTGCCAGCAGCCCGGGACAGGCAGTTTTCTTCAACGTTAGAAATCAGCCCCAGCATTTT
TRBD1 TRBJ1-6 . TRBV27 CASSARQGNYNSPLHF TGTGCCAGTTCCGCGCGACAGGGGAATTATAATTCACCCCTCCACTTT
TRBD2 TRBJ2-5 . TRBV4-3 CASSQVVGASGVRGETQYF TGCGCCAGCAGCCAAGTTGTAGGGGCTAGCGGGGTTAGGGGAGAGACCCAGTACTTC
. TRBJ1-2 few TRBV5-4 CASSSYSYGYTF TGTGCCAGCAGCTCCTACTCCTATGGCTACACCTTC
. TRBJ1-2 . TRBV11-3 CASSLDPGLGSIYGYTF TGTGCCAGCAGCTTAGACCCGGGGTTAGGATCAATCTATGGCTACACCTTC